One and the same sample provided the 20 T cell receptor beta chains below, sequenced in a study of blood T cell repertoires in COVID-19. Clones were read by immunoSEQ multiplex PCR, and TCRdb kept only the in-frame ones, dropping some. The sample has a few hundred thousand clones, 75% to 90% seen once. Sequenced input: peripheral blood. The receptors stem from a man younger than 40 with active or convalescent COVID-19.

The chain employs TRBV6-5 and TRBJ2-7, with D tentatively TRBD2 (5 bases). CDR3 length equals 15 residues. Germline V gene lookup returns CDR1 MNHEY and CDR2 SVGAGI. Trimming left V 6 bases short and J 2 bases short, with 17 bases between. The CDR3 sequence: CASSRTFRGTYEQYF. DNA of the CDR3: TGTGCCAGCAGCCGGACTTTTAGAGGGACCTACGAGCAGTACTTC.

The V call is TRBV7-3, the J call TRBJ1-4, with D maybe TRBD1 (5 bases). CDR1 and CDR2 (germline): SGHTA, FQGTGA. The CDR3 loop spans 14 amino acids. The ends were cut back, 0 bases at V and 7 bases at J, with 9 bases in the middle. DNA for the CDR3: TGTGCCAGCAGCTTAACAGGGGAAACTGAAAAACTGTTTTTT. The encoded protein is CASSLTGETEKLFF.

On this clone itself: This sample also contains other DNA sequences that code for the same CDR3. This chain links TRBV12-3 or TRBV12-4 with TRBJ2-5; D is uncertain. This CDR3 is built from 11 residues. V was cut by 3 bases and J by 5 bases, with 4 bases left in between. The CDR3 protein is CASSFSETQYF. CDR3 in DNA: TGTGCCAGCAGTTTTTCGGAGACCCAGTACTTC.

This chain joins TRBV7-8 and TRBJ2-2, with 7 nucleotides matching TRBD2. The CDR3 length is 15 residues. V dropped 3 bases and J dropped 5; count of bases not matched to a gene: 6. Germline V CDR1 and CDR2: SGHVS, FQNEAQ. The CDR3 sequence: CASSFLSAGTGELFF. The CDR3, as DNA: TGTGCCAGCAGCTTTTTGTCAGCGGGGACCGGGGAGCTGTTTTTT.

The CDR3 reads CASSDGDRGSIGELFF. As DNA, the CDR3 is TGTGCCAGCAGTGATGGGGACAGGGGTTCAATAGGGGAGCTGTTTTTT. The chain combines TRBV25-1 with TRBJ2-2; 10 positions match TRBD1. The trim removed 3 bases at V and 8 bases at J, leaving 9 bases unmatched. Germline V gene data show CDR1 as MGHDK and CDR2 as SYGVNS. The CDR3 runs 16 residues.

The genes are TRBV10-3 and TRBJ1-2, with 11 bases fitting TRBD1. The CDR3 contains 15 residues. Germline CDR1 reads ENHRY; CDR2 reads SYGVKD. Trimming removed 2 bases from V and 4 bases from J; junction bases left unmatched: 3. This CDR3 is CAISEGQGATYGYTF. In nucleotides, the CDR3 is TGTGCCATCAGTGAGGGACAGGGGGCAACCTATGGCTACACCTTC.

CDR3 sequence reads: CASSSLAGPKYNEQFF. The DNA for the CDR3 is TGTGCCAGCAGCTCCCTAGCGGGGCCAAAGTACAATGAGCAGTTCTTC. V gene TRBV7-6 combines with J gene TRBJ2-1; 9 bases match TRBD2. This CDR3 is 16 amino acids long. Germline V gives CDR1 SGHVS, CDR2 FNYEAQ. The V segment lost 4 bases and the J segment 4 bases; nucleotides outside the gene matches: 8.

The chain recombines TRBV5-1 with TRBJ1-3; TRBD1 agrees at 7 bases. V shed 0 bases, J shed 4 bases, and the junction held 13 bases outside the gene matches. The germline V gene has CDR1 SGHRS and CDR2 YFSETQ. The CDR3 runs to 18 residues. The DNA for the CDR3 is TGCGCCAGCAGCTTGGCCGGAGGAGGGGGCGCGAGGGGAAACACCATATATTTT. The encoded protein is CASSLAGGGGARGNTIYF.

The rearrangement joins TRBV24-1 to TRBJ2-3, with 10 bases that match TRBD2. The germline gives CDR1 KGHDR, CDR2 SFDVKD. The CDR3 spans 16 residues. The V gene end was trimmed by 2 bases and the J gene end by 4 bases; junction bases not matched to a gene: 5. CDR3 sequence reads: CATSDSASGGSDTQYF. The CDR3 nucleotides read TGTGCCACCAGTGATTCGGCTAGCGGGGGCTCAGATACGCAGTATTTT.

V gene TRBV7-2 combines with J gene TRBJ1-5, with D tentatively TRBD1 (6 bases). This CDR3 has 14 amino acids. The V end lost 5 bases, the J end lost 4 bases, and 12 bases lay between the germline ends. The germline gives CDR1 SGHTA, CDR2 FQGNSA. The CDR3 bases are TGTGCCAGCAGCGTTCGAGGGGGAAATCAGCCCCAGCATTTT. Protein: CASSVRGGNQPQHF.

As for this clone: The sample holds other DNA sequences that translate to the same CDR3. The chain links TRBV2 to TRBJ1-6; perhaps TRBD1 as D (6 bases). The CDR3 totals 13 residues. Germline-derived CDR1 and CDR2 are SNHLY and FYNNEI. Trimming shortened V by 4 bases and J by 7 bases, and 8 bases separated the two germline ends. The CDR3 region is CASSGQGNSPLHF. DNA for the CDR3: TGTGCCAGCAGTGGGCAGGGGAATTCACCCCTCCACTTT.

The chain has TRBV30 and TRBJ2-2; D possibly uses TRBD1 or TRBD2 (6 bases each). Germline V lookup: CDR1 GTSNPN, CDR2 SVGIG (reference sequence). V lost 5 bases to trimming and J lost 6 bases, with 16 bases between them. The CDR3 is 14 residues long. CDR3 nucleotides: TGTGCCTGGGGGGGGCAGTCGGTCCCCGGGGAGCTGTTTTTT. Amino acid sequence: CAWGGQSVPGELFF.

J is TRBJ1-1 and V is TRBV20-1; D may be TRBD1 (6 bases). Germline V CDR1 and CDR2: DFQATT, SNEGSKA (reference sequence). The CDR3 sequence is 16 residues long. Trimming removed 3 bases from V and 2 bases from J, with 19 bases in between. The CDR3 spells CSASVPQGGGNTEAFF. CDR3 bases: TGCAGTGCTAGTGTCCCACAGGGCGGGGGTAACACTGAAGCTTTCTTT.

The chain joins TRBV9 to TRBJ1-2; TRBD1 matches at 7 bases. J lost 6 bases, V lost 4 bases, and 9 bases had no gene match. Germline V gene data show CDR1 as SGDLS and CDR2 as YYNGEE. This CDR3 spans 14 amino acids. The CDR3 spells CASSSTEGTDGYTF. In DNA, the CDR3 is TGTGCCAGCAGCTCGACGGAAGGGACAGATGGCTACACCTTC.

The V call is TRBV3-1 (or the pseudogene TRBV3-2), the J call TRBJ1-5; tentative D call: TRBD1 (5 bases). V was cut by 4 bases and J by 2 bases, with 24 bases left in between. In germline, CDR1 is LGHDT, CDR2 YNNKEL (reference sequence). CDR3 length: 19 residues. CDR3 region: CASSPDAPQGGVGNQPQHF. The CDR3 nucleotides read TGTGCCAGCAGCCCCGACGCCCCCCAGGGCGGGGTTGGCAATCAGCCCCAGCATTTT.

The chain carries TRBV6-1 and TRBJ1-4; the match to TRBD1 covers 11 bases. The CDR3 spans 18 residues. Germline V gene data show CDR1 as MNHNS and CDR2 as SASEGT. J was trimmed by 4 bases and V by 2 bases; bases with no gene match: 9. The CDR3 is CASSEWVGQGVRNEKLFF. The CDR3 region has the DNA TGTGCCAGCAGTGAATGGGTGGGACAGGGGGTCCGTAATGAAAAACTGTTTTTT.

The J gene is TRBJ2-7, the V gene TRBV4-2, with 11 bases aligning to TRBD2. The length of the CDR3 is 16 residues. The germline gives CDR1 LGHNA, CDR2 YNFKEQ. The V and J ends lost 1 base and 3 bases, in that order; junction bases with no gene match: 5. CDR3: CASSQASSGGYYEQYF. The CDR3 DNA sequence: TGTGCCAGCAGCCAAGCGTCTAGCGGGGGGTACTACGAGCAGTACTTC.

CDR3 residues: CASSPHGLASTDEQFF. The CDR3 DNA reads TGCGCCAGCAGCCCTCATGGCCTAGCGAGCACGGATGAGCAGTTCTTC. The chain couples TRBV4-1 to TRBJ2-1, with a weak D call TRBD2 (6 bases). The germline V and J ends were trimmed by 4 bases and 8 bases, with 21 bases remaining between them. Germline V gene data show CDR1 as MGHRA and CDR2 as YSYEKL. The CDR3 runs 16 residues.

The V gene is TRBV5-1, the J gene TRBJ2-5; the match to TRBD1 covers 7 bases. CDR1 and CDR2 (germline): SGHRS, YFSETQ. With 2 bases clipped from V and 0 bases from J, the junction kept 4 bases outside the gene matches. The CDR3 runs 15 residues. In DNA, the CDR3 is TGCGCCAGCAGCTTCAGGGGGACAGACCAAGAGACCCAGTACTTC. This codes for CASSFRGTDQETQYF.

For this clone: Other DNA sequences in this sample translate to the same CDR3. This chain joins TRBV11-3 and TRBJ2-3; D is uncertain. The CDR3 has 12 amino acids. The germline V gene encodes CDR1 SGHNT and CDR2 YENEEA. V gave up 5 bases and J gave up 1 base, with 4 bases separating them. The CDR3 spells CASSTGTDTQYF. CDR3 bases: TGTGCCAGCAGCACGGGCACAGATACGCAGTATTTT.